This T cell receptor beta chain originates from a study of cytomegalovirus exposure and HLA in healthy donors. Findings and caveats of the study: An ancestry cluster, one associated with Asian ancestry, reportedly showed fewer N-insertions than the 666-donor mean in a later analysis. Confirmation was obtained in vitro that a few CMV-associated chains are specific for CMV antigens.

Comments on this clone: The antigen is unknown.

The primer mix had 60 Vbeta and 13 Jbeta primers. Here immunoSEQ multiplex PCR was the method, and the copy in TCRdb shows in-frame clones only, minus some. This sample has 130,000 to 150,000 clones; approximately 78% occur once, and the top ten carry around 2.9%. Germline V lookup: CDR1 SGHTA, CDR2 FQGNSA. After removal of 5 bases from V and 5 bases from J, the junction contained 8 bases not matched to a gene. This CDR3 is 15 amino acids long. J is TRBJ2-5 and V is TRBV7-2; 10 bases are shared with TRBD2. The clonotype comes from a female donor in good health and CMV-seronegative. The sample was PBMCs. The CDR3 sequence: CASSPSGGAWETQYF. CDR3 DNA: TGTGCCAGCAGCCCAAGCGGGGGGGCTTGGGAGACCCAGTACTTC.